The 26 T cell receptor beta chains listed next were all sequenced from one sample in a study of shared clonotypes between healthy human individuals. Clones were sequenced by immunoSEQ multiplex PCR, and TCRdb holds only the in-frame ones, with some missing. The data show approximately 1,500,000 clones, roughly 97% seen once. Specimen: naive CD4+ T cells sorted from blood. Subset: CD45RA+ positively selected. Receptors were obtained from a young man in good health.

CDR3 nucleotides: TGTGCCAGCAGACCCTCGGGACAGCGCAATCAGCCCCAGCATTTT. This translates into CASRPSGQRNQPQHF. The chain joins TRBV28 to TRBJ1-5; 7 bases agree with TRBD1. The CDR3 loop spans 15 amino acids. In germline, CDR1 is MDHEN, CDR2 SYDVKM. Trimming cost V 6 bases and J 2 bases; bases outside gene matches: 7.

The chain's CDR3 is CASSALTSGRVYEQYF. The CDR3 DNA reads as TGTGCCAGCAGTGCATTAACTAGCGGGAGGGTTTACGAGCAGTACTTC. The chain carries TRBV6-1 and TRBJ2-7; 13 nucleotides align to TRBD2. There are 16 residues in the CDR3. V was pared by 4 bases and J by 4 bases, with 7 bases of the junction left unmatched. Germline CDR1 MNHNS, CDR2 SASEGT.

This clone was recorded only once. CDR3 coding DNA: TGCGCCAGCAGCCAAACAGGGCTGGGCAATCAGCCCCAGCATTTT. It is translated as CASSQTGLGNQPQHF. The chain employs TRBV5-1 and TRBJ1-5; tentatively, D is TRBD1 (6 bases). Per the germline V gene, CDR1 is SGHRS and CDR2 is YFSETQ. Trimming cost V 4 bases and J 2 bases, with 13 bases left between them. The CDR3 sequence is 15 residues long.

The genes are TRBV19 and TRBJ1-5; possible D gene TRBD1, 6 bases. The CDR3 is made up of 16 amino acids. Germline loops: CDR1 LNHDA, CDR2 SQIVND (reference sequence). V lost 3 bases and J 0 bases, leaving 12 bases between the germline ends. The chain's CDR3 is CASSMNVRGSNQPQHF. The CDR3 coding sequence is TGTGCCAGTAGTATGAATGTCAGGGGTAGCAATCAGCCCCAGCATTTT.

This sequence joins TRBV15 and TRBJ2-7; no clear D gene. CDR3 length equals 13 residues. V lost 1 base and J 6 bases, leaving 10 bases between the germline ends. Germline V gene lookup returns CDR1 LNHNV and CDR2 YYDKDF (reference sequence). The CDR3 DNA reads as TGTGCCACCAGCAGAGGTAGGGTTGTCGAGCAGTACTTC. Protein product: CATSRGRVVEQYF. The variable domain in full, completed from reference TRBV15 and TRBJ2-7, reads DAMVIQNPRYQVTQFGKPVTLSCSQTLNHNVMYWYQQKSSQAPKLLFHYYDKDFNNEADTPDNFQSRRPNTSFCFLDIRSPGLGDTAMYLCATSRGRVVEQYFGPGTRLTVT.

This clone was counted a single time. The J gene is TRBJ2-1, the V gene TRBV14, with 13 bases matching TRBD2. The germline V gene has CDR1 SGHDN and CDR2 FVKESK. The CDR3 consists of 17 residues. V lost 5 bases and J lost 2; bases outside the gene matches: 6. CDR3 protein: CASSSTGLAGAYNEQFF. The CDR3 DNA reads TGTGCCAGCAGCTCGACCGGACTAGCGGGAGCCTACAATGAGCAGTTCTTC.

CDR3 residues: CASSCTPSGGCTEAFF. The DNA for the CDR3 is TGCGCCAGCAGCTGCACTCCCTCGGGGGGGTGCACTGAAGCTTTCTTT. The chain combines TRBV4-1 with TRBJ1-1; possibly TRBD1 for D (5 bases). Germline values: CDR1 MGHRA, CDR2 YSYEKL. V was cut by 5 bases and J by 4 bases, with 20 bases left in between. This CDR3 has 16 amino acids.

This clone showed up just once. The chain uses TRBV28 and TRBJ1-4, with 11 positions matching TRBD1. Per the germline V gene, CDR1 is MDHEN and CDR2 is SYDVKM. The V segment lost 2 bases and the J segment 11 bases; nucleotides outside the gene matches: 1. The CDR3 spans 13 residues. The DNA for the CDR3 is TGTGCCAGCAGTTTACGGGACAGGGGGAAACTGTTTTTT. The encoded protein is CASSLRDRGKLFF.

The chain links TRBV5-1 to TRBJ2-1, with TRBD2 as a possible D gene (6 bases). The CDR3 runs to 16 residues. Per the germline V gene, CDR1 is SGHRS and CDR2 is YFSETQ. V lost 0 bases and J lost 9, with 19 bases in between. For the CDR3, the DNA is TGCGCCAGCAGCTTGGCCGCCGGAGGGGACGGGTTTGAGCAGTTCTTC. Translation: CASSLAAGGDGFEQFF.

V and J are TRBV11-1 and TRBJ2-6; 7 bases are shared with TRBD1. The CDR3 is 18 residues long. Germline V gene sequence: CDR1 SGHAT, CDR2 FQDESV (reference sequence). After removal of 2 bases from V and 0 bases from J, the junction contained 7 bases not matched to a gene. This CDR3 is CASSLRDSPLSGANVLTF. The DNA of the CDR3 is TGTGCCAGCAGCTTACGGGACAGCCCCCTCTCTGGGGCCAACGTCCTGACTTTC.

This rearrangement joins TRBV5-5 to TRBJ1-5; 8 positions agree with TRBD1. Germline V lookup: CDR1 SGHKS, CDR2 YYEKEE (reference sequence). CDR3 size: 13 residues. Trimming removed 5 bases from V and 2 bases from J; junction bases left unmatched: 0. CDR3 DNA sequence: TGTGCCAGCAGGGGACAGGGCAATCAGCCCCAGCATTTT. It is translated as CASRGQGNQPQHF.

The chain carries TRBV4-1 and TRBJ1-5; 9 bases are a match to TRBD1. Germline V gene sequence: CDR1 MGHRA, CDR2 YSYEKL. After removal of 4 bases from V and 3 bases from J, the junction contained 4 bases not matched to a gene. The CDR3 loop spans 15 amino acids. Here the CDR3 reads CASSLDRGFNQPQHF. Here the CDR3 DNA reads TGCGCCAGCAGCCTGGACAGGGGCTTCAATCAGCCCCAGCATTTT.

V gene TRBV7-2 combines with J gene TRBJ2-5; D is unresolved. This CDR3 has 13 amino acids. Deletions cut 4 bases from V and 5 bases from J, with 11 bases between. Germline loops: CDR1 SGHTA, CDR2 FQGNSA. In DNA form, the CDR3 reads TGTGCCAGCAGCTCGCCATTTCGGGAGACCCAGTACTTC. Protein sequence: CASSSPFRETQYF.

The chain has TRBV2 and TRBJ1-1, with D hard to call. CDR1 SNHLY and CDR2 FYNNEI come from the germline V gene. The CDR3 extends over 17 amino acids. V lost 1 base and J 1 base, leaving 16 bases between the germline ends. As DNA, the CDR3 is TGTGCCAGCAGTGAAGATCGGCCGGGTTGGGGGAACACTGAAGCTTTCTTT. Its translation: CASSEDRPGWGNTEAFF.

J is TRBJ2-5 and V is TRBV20-1; D unclear. The CDR3 is made up of 11 amino acids. Trimming pared 6 bases from V and 5 bases from J, leaving 10 bases between. Germline CDR1 reads DFQATT; CDR2 reads SNEGSKA (reference sequence). CDR3 region: CSATPGETQYF. CDR3 nucleotides: TGCAGTGCCACACCCGGGGAGACCCAGTACTTC.

J is TRBJ1-2 and V is TRBV11-2; TRBD1 matches at 7 bases. Germline loops: CDR1 SGHAT, CDR2 FQNNGV. V dropped 5 bases and J dropped 3; count of bases not matched to a gene: 6. There are 14 residues in the CDR3. The CDR3, as DNA: TGTGCCAGCAGCCGCGACAGGGTGGACTATGGCTACACCTTC. Translating it yields CASSRDRVDYGYTF.

This clone was counted a single time. This chain links TRBV11-3 with TRBJ1-5, with D perhaps TRBD1 (5 bases). The CDR3 totals 17 residues. Trimming pared 0 bases from V and 1 base from J, leaving 13 bases between. Germline assignment: CDR1 SGHNT and CDR2 YENEEA. In DNA, the CDR3 is TGTGCCAGCAGCTTAGATCATCGACAGACCAGCAATCAGCCCCAGCATTTT. Protein product: CASSLDHRQTSNQPQHF.

The chain carries TRBV23-1 and TRBJ2-7; tentative D call: TRBD2 (5 bases). TRBV23-1 qualifies as an ORF whose function is uncertain. This CDR3 spans 14 amino acids. V gave up 3 bases and J gave up 1 base, with 10 bases separating them. The CDR3 spells CASSQDWRSYEQYF. The CDR3 bases are TGCGCCAGCAGTCAGGACTGGAGATCCTACGAGCAGTACTTC.

The chain has TRBV28 and TRBJ1-5, with 9 bases fitting TRBD1. Trimming removed 5 bases from V and 6 bases from J; junction bases left unmatched: 8. The CDR3 length is 15 residues. Germline V gene data show CDR1 as MDHEN and CDR2 as SYDVKM. The CDR3, as DNA: TGTGCCAGCAGTCCACCCGGGACAGGGCTTCAGCCCCAGCATTTT. It yields the protein CASSPPGTGLQPQHF.

The rearrangement links TRBV7-9 to TRBJ2-1, with a possible D match to TRBD1 (6 bases). Trimming removed 1 base at V and 5 bases at J, with 9 bases between. Germline-derived CDR1 and CDR2 are SEHNR and FQNEAQ (reference sequence). The CDR3 spans 14 residues. CDR3 amino acids: CASSLVQGNNEQFF. The CDR3 coding sequence is TGTGCCAGCAGCTTAGTTCAGGGGAACAATGAGCAGTTCTTC.

V and J are TRBV30 and TRBJ2-3; D is ambiguous. Germline assignment: CDR1 GTSNPN and CDR2 SVGIG (reference sequence). The CDR3 has 13 residues. The ends were cut back, 8 bases at V and 1 base at J, with 13 bases in the middle. CDR3 sequence (DNA): TGTGCCGGGGTTCGTTATGGCACAGATACGCAGTATTTT. Residues: CAGVRYGTDTQYF.

The rearrangement links TRBV9 to TRBJ2-5; 7 bases fit TRBD1. The CDR3 has 15 residues. The junction had 10 bases not matched to a gene; V was cut back by 3 bases and J by 5 bases. Germline V gene data show CDR1 as SGDLS and CDR2 as YYNGEE. The CDR3 reads CASSARTGGQETQYF. In DNA form, the CDR3 reads TGTGCCAGCAGCGCCCGGACAGGCGGGCAGGAGACCCAGTACTTC.

J is TRBJ1-1 and V is TRBV18, with TRBD1 as a possible D gene (5 bases). The V gene's germline CDR1 is KGHSH and CDR2 LQKENI. The CDR3 runs 15 residues. V was pared by 2 bases and J by 11 bases, with 21 bases between. The CDR3 nucleotides are TGTGCCAGCTCACCAAAAAACGACAGAGGAGGAAGGGCTTTCTTT. Its translation is CASSPKNDRGGRAFF.

The chain recombines TRBV27 with TRBJ2-7, with D unresolved. Between the trimmed V and J ends, which lost 5 bases and 1 base, there was a span of 9 bases. Germline values: CDR1 MNHEY, CDR2 SMNVEV (reference sequence). The CDR3 length is 13 residues. CDR3 region: CASSPQTSYEQYF. The CDR3 DNA reads as TGTGCCAGCAGTCCCCAGACATCCTACGAGCAGTACTTC.

The chain recombines TRBV6-5 with TRBJ2-7; perhaps TRBD1 as D (6 bases). The CDR3 is 11 amino acids. Germline V gene data show CDR1 as MNHEY and CDR2 as SVGAGI. Deletions cut 5 bases from V and 7 bases from J, with 9 bases between. CDR3 sequence reads: CASSLGAEQYF. CDR3 sequence (DNA): TGTGCCAGCAGTCTGGGGGCTGAGCAGTACTTC.

Details on this clone: Other DNA sequences from this sample encode an identical CDR3 as well. J is TRBJ2-2 and V is TRBV18; TRBD1 is a possible D gene (6 bases). This CDR3 region has 15 residues. V lost 1 base and J 1 base, leaving 7 bases between the germline ends. Germline values: CDR1 KGHSH, CDR2 LQKENI. The CDR3 nucleotides are TGTGCCAGCTCACCACGACAGGTGAACACCGGGGAGCTGTTTTTT. Residues: CASSPRQVNTGELFF.